This entry lists 10 T cell receptor beta chains sequenced from one sample in a study of T-cell memory formation after mild COVID-19. From the 5' RACE reads, TCRdb called clonotypes with MiXCR, one entry per CDR3 protein. The sample yields roughly 370,000 distinct CDR3 sequences, 15% to 20% seen once. Sequencing was carried out using PBMCs or a T cell subset sorted from them (not recorded which). The receptors were sampled from a man aged 18 to 29 who had mild COVID-19 (a few samples of this study predate the infection). Cell type and time point are not known.

This sequence joins TRBV7-3 and TRBJ2-3, with 8 nucleotides matching TRBD2. The CDR3 has 16 amino acids. Germline-derived CDR1 and CDR2 are SGHTA and FQGTGA. Germline trimming cut 2 bases from V and 3 bases from J; bases unmatched to any gene: 7. CDR3 sequence reads: CASSLLTGGLTDTQYF. The CDR3 DNA is TGTGCCAGCAGCTTATTGACGGGGGGGCTTACAGATACGCAGTATTTT.

The chain carries TRBV7-9 and TRBJ1-3, with 8 positions matching TRBD1. CDR1 is SEHNR, CDR2 FQNEAQ, per germline (reference sequence). The CDR3 consists of 17 residues. J was trimmed by 2 bases and V by 5 bases; bases with no gene match: 11. The CDR3, as DNA: TGTGCCAGCAGCGGCTGGACAGGGAAGGCCCCTGGAAACACCATATATTTT. It encodes CASSGWTGKAPGNTIYF.

The chain recombines TRBV5-1 with TRBJ2-2; 9 nucleotides line up with TRBD1. This CDR3 is 15 amino acids long. CDR1 SGHRS and CDR2 YFSETQ come from the germline V gene. V gave up 4 bases and J gave up 4 bases; unmatched junction bases: 5. CDR3 DNA: TGCGCCAGCAGCCAGGACAGGGGAGGCACCGGGGAGCTGTTTTTT. Encoded protein: CASSQDRGGTGELFF.

Comments on this clonotype: The germline gene is not matched at one end of the junction; a read error may be the cause. The chain combines TRBV12-3 or TRBV12-4 with TRBJ1-2; possibly TRBD1 for D (6 bases). The CDR3 sequence is 12 residues long. Here the CDR3 DNA reads TGTGCCAGCAGTTTTGGAGGGGGGGTATCACGGTTC. It codes for CASSFGGGVSRF.

This clonotype was seen more than once but under ten times. The chain combines TRBV7-9 with TRBJ1-1; D remains ambiguous. CDR3 length equals 14 residues. Germline values: CDR1 SEHNR, CDR2 FQNEAQ (reference sequence). Trimming took off 1 base at V and 4 bases at J, with 10 bases between the two ends. The CDR3: CASSLDSPSTEAFF. The CDR3 region has the DNA TGTGCCAGCAGCTTAGACAGCCCCAGCACTGAAGCTTTCTTT.

The V and J genes are TRBV7-9 and TRBJ1-6; TRBD1 aligns across 7 bases. Germline values: CDR1 SEHNR, CDR2 FQNEAQ (reference sequence). V gave up 3 bases and J gave up 7 bases; unmatched junction bases: 3. This CDR3 spans 14 amino acids. Here the CDR3 DNA reads TGTGCCAGCAGCTTTGAGACAGGGAATTCACCCCTCCACTTT. Amino acids: CASSFETGNSPLHF.

V and J are TRBV3-1 and TRBJ1-5, with D uncertain. CDR3 size: 13 residues. Trimming stripped 2 bases from V and 4 bases from J, with 6 bases between. Germline-derived CDR1 and CDR2 are LGHDT and YNNKEL (reference sequence). The CDR3 region is CASSQRENQPQHF. The CDR3 nucleotides read TGTGCCAGCAGCCAAAGAGAGAATCAGCCCCAGCATTTT.

CDR3 region: CASSPGTGWSDTQYF. CDR3 DNA sequence: TGTGCCAGCAGCCCCGGGACAGGGTGGTCGGATACGCAGTATTTT. The V call is TRBV7-2, the J call TRBJ2-3; TRBD1 aligns across 9 bases. The CDR3 has 15 residues. Per the germline V gene, CDR1 is SGHTA and CDR2 is FQGNSA. V lost 5 bases, J lost 6 bases, and 9 bases stayed unmatched.

The chain couples TRBV25-1 to TRBJ2-1; 7 bases map to TRBD1. Germline trimming cut 4 bases from V and 7 bases from J; bases unmatched to any gene: 7. Germline CDR1 MGHDK, CDR2 SYGVNS. The length of the CDR3 is 14 residues. CDR3 residues: CASSGPTGSNEQFF. The CDR3 bases are TGTGCCAGCAGTGGCCCGACAGGGAGTAATGAGCAGTTCTTC. Together with reference TRBV25-1 and TRBJ2-1, the CDR3 gives the full variable domain: EADIYQTPRYLVIGTGKKITLECSQTMGHDKMYWYQQDPGMELHLIHYSYGVNSTEKGDLSSESTVSRIRTEHFPLTLESARPSHTSQYLCASSGPTGSNEQFFGPGTRLTVL.

This clonotype has more than one count but fewer than ten. The chain uses TRBV4-1 and TRBJ2-5; 8 positions match TRBD2. V was clipped by 0 bases and J by 5 bases; unmatched bases: 11. CDR1 and CDR2 from the germline V gene are MGHRA and YSYEKL. This CDR3 has 17 amino acids. Here the CDR3 DNA reads TGCGCCAGCAGCCAAGATGGCTCCGGGGGGGCCTGGGAGACCCAGTACTTC. Translating gives CASSQDGSGGAWETQYF.